These T cell receptor beta chains were read from a single sample in a study of blood T cell repertoires in COVID-19. The table came from immunoSEQ multiplex PCR; TCRdb's copy has only in-frame clones and leaves some out. The repertoire includes 150,000 or so clones, around 85% of them detected once, and about 5.8% sits in the top ten. Sequencing was performed on PBMCs or T cells enriched from blood (not recorded which). Source of these receptors: a woman between 40 and 55 years old with acute COVID-19. CDR3s include the opening cysteine and the closing phenylalanine or tryptophan. Size tells how often a clone was seen (once, few, many) or the class of an expanded clone, and some rows leave it out.

j_call cdr3_length v_call clone_size cdr3_aa
TRBJ2-1 13 TRBV7-8 NA CASKGAWVNEQFF
TRBJ2-3 18 TRBV27 NA CASSLSVRLAGARDTQYF
TRBJ2-3 13 TRBV15 NA CATSRVGTDTQYF
TRBJ2-7 11 TRBV7-2 NA CASSLSHFQYF
TRBJ1-1 14 TRBV7-9 NA CASSSGHQNTEAFF
TRBJ2-1 11 TRBV12-3/TRBV12-4 NA CASSQGGEQFF
TRBJ2-7 11 TRBV20-1 NA CSALSGYEQYF
TRBJ2-1 16 TRBV5-4 NA CASSLKVAGSYNEQFF
TRBJ2-3 13 TRBV5-1 NA CASSFARRDTQYF
TRBJ2-6 17 TRBV5-4 NA CASFYTADTSGANVLTF
TRBJ2-2 13 TRBV19 NA CASRITGTGELFF
TRBJ2-1 12 TRBV10-3 NA CAISSLQNEQFF
TRBJ2-3 13 TRBV7-2 NA CASSSTNTDTQYF
TRBJ2-5 15 TRBV3-1/TRBV3-2 NA CASSYGLAGKETQYF
TRBJ2-7 11 TRBV6-2/TRBV6-3 NA CASSYSNEQYF
TRBJ1-2 16 TRBV5-1 NA CASSLDSQGQRYGYTF
TRBJ2-5 13 TRBV29-1 NA CSVDRDLQETQYF
TRBJ2-7 13 TRBV5-6 NA CASSFIPAYEQYF
TRBJ2-5 12 TRBV18 NA CASGGPQETQYF
TRBJ2-2 14 TRBV11-3 NA CASRRDSSTGELFF
TRBJ1-1 11 TRBV2 NA CAVRLYTEAFF
TRBJ1-2 15 TRBV5-1 NA CASSYGQGGGYGYTF
TRBJ2-7 16 TRBV5-6 NA CASSLVTGTGGYEQYF
TRBJ2-1 15 TRBV7-2 NA CASSLGLAGVSEQFF
TRBJ2-3 13 TRBV12-5 once CASGSGVTDTQYF
TRBJ2-7 14 TRBV5-1 NA CASSTTGISGEQYF
TRBJ2-5 11 TRBV2 NA CASSSGETQYF
TRBJ1-5 15 TRBV19 NA CASSILEGNNQPQHF
TRBJ2-1 15 TRBV5-1 NA CASSLRAGVGGEQFF
TRBJ2-1 17 TRBV29-1 NA CSVEESWGPETEHEQFF
TRBJ1-2 14 TRBV3-1/TRBV3-2 NA CASSHFGAGLGYTF
TRBJ1-2 15 TRBV10-3 NA CAISDFLDRGYGYTF
TRBJ1-1 13 TRBV6-5 NA CASKEGGGAEAFF
TRBJ2-7 18 TRBV5-1 NA CASKRDRDRGGPGYEQYF
TRBJ2-6 16 TRBV29-1 NA CSVEDGGNSGANVLTF
TRBJ1-2 16 TRBV18 NA CASSPEAGTVLDGYTF
TRBJ2-1 14 TRBV20-1 NA CSASRGGRRNEQFF
TRBJ1-4 13 TRBV12-3/TRBV12-4 NA CASSQGVWEKLFF
TRBJ1-1 15 TRBV7-6 once CASSLNGGRFTEAFF
TRBJ1-3 20 TRBV6-6 NA CASSPFGQGGFVGQKNTIYF
TRBJ1-5 13 TRBV7-9 NA CASTFGQGQPQHF
TRBJ2-7 15 TRBV5-6 NA CASSLGLAGAYEQYF
TRBJ2-1 16 TRBV25-1 NA CASSGQTSGSNNEQFF
TRBJ1-2 13 TRBV2 NA CASRMGLLYGYTF
TRBJ1-2 14 TRBV2 NA CASSQGYGVVGYTF
TRBJ1-1 14 TRBV27 few CASSWDRVGTEAFF
TRBJ1-3 18 TRBV19 NA CASSGTRRLQSSGNTIYF
TRBJ1-2 15 TRBV16 NA CASSAKTDRIYGYTF
TRBJ2-2 15 TRBV24-1 NA CATSEGGLVTGELFF
TRBJ1-2 13 TRBV29-1 NA CSVDRDRGYGYTF
TRBJ1-4 14 TRBV6-6 NA CASTTGGTNEKLFF
TRBJ1-2 15 TRBV6-4 NA CASSTGTGNNYGYTF
TRBJ1-4 14 TRBV30 NA CAWSVLRTNEKLFF
TRBJ1-1 14 TRBV11-2 NA CASRPDRGTAEAFF
TRBJ1-1 15 TRBV5-1 NA CASSLSGGAVDEAFF
TRBJ2-2 16 TRBV2 NA CASSELAGPGAGELFF
TRBJ2-1 13 TRBV24-1 once CATSDSRLNEQFF
TRBJ1-3 14 TRBV5-1 NA CASSLTGGGNTIYF
TRBJ2-6 18 TRBV10-3 NA CAISAWTEPYSGANVLTF
TRBJ1-2 13 TRBV5-6 NA CASSFRSGKGYTF